Listed here are 25 T cell receptor beta chains from one sample, sequenced in a study of cytomegalovirus exposure and HLA in healthy donors. The PCR used 60 Vbeta and 13 Jbeta primers. Sequencing used immunoSEQ multiplex PCR; TCRdb keeps in-frame clones, though not all of them. The repertoire consists of around 130,000 clones, with over 70% occurring once and the leading ten covering 1.4% to 1.5%. The sequenced sample was PBMCs. These receptors were collected from a woman between 18 and 29 years old in good health and CMV-seronegative.

Written as DNA, the CDR3 is TGCGCCAGCAGCTTGGGTTACTCTAGCGGGAGGGCCCTCTCCTACGAGCAGTACTTC. Its protein product is CASSLGYSSGRALSYEQYF. V usage is TRBV5-1 and J usage is TRBJ2-7; 12 bases fit TRBD2. V was pared by 0 bases and J by 0 bases, with 10 bases of the junction left unmatched. Germline CDR1 reads SGHRS; CDR2 reads YFSETQ. The CDR3 runs to 19 residues.

This chain connects TRBV19 to TRBJ1-1; D not resolved. V was shortened by 8 bases and J by 3 bases, with 7 bases between the two germline ends. Germline V gene lookup returns CDR1 LNHDA and CDR2 SQIVND (reference sequence). The CDR3 runs 11 residues. CDR3 nucleotides: TGTGCCAGTGACAAGGACACTGAAGCTTTCTTT. This codes for CASDKDTEAFF.

The chain combines TRBV25-1 with TRBJ2-1, with a possible D match to TRBD2 (6 bases). Germline V gene data show CDR1 as MGHDK and CDR2 as SYGVNS. The CDR3 is made up of 15 amino acids. V shed 3 bases and J shed 3 bases, with 12 bases lying between them. CDR3 amino acids: CASSEPRLDYNEQFF. The DNA of the CDR3 is TGTGCCAGCAGTGAGCCCCGACTAGACTACAATGAGCAGTTCTTC.

In regard to this clone: At one end the junction does not follow the germline gene, possibly because of a read error. This chain connects TRBV2 to TRBJ2-6; 7 nucleotides align to TRBD1. From germline, CDR1 is SNHLY and CDR2 FYNNEI. CDR3 length: 16 residues. Here the CDR3 DNA reads TGTGCCGTAAGACAGGGTGTATGGGCTGGGGCCAACGGCCTGACTTTC. Encoded protein: CAVRQGVWAGANGLTF.

The rearrangement joins TRBV4-1 to TRBJ2-7, with a tentative D call TRBD2 (6 bases). This CDR3 region has 15 residues. V was shortened by 1 base and J by 2 bases, with 12 bases between the two germline ends. Germline values: CDR1 MGHRA, CDR2 YSYEKL. CDR3 sequence: CASSQGQRLAYEQYF. CDR3 nucleotides: TGCGCCAGCAGCCAAGGGCAGAGACTAGCCTACGAGCAGTACTTC.

The chain is built from TRBV18 and TRBJ2-1, with TRBD1 identical over 8 bases. Germline V gene data show CDR1 as KGHSH and CDR2 as LQKENI. V was clipped by 3 bases and J by 6 bases; unmatched bases: 7. The CDR3 totals 15 residues. The DNA for the CDR3 is TGTGCCAGCTCACCCCGACAGGGGAACCGCAATGAGCAGTTCTTC. Translating it yields CASSPRQGNRNEQFF.

In this sample, this clone turned up once. The V and J genes are TRBV5-8 and TRBJ2-1, with no clear D. Trimming cost V 2 bases and J 4 bases, with 13 bases left between them. The CDR3 covers 15 residues. Germline CDR1 SGHTS, CDR2 YDEGEE. The CDR3 coding sequence is TGTGCCAGCAGCTTATCGGTGGGCCAATACAATGAGCAGTTCTTC. Protein sequence: CASSLSVGQYNEQFF.

The rearrangement uses TRBV18 and TRBJ2-5; 8 bases map to TRBD2. In germline, CDR1 is KGHSH, CDR2 LQKENI. The J segment lost 1 base and the V segment lost 3 bases, leaving 7 bases of the junction unmatched. The CDR3 totals 16 residues. CDR3 nucleotide sequence: TGTGCCAGCTCACCGATCGGGACTAGTTTCCAAGAGACCCAGTACTTC. It specifies CASSPIGTSFQETQYF. The whole variable domain, filled in from reference TRBV18 and TRBJ2-5, reads NAGVMQNPRHLVRRRGQEARLRCSPMKGHSHVYWYRQLPEEGLKFMVYLQKENIIDESGMPKERFSAEFPKEGPSILRIQQVVRGDSAAYFCASSPIGTSFQETQYFGPGTRLLVL.

The J gene is TRBJ2-1, the V gene TRBV5-1; the D is unclear. Per germline, CDR1 SGHRS and CDR2 YFSETQ. V lost 0 bases and J 8 bases, leaving 9 bases between the germline ends. The CDR3 has 13 amino acids. The CDR3 loop is CASSLGVVDEQFF. In DNA form, the CDR3 reads TGCGCCAGCAGCTTGGGCGTTGTCGATGAGCAGTTCTTC. Complete variable domain (other parts from reference TRBV5-1 and TRBJ2-1): KAGVTQTPRYLIKTRGQQVTLSCSPISGHRSVSWYQQTPGQGLQFLFEYFSETQRNKGNFPGRFSGRQFSNSRSEMNVSTLELGDSALYLCASSLGVVDEQFFGPGTRLTVL.

CDR3 bases: TGTGCCAGCAGTTTGACAGGGGAAGGCTACACCTTC. Translated: CASSLTGEGYTF. This sequence joins TRBV27 and TRBJ1-2, with 8 bases aligning to TRBD1. This CDR3 is built from 12 residues. The J segment lost 8 bases and the V segment lost 3 bases, leaving 2 bases of the junction unmatched. CDR1 and CDR2 from the germline V gene are MNHEY and SMNVEV (reference sequence).

The genes are TRBV2 and TRBJ2-1, with TRBD2 matching 11 bases. Germline CDR1 SNHLY, CDR2 FYNNEI. V trimming: 4 bases; J trimming: 8 bases; junction bases outside the gene matches: 4. This CDR3 is 14 amino acids long. CDR3 protein: CASSVLAGGDEQFF. CDR3 in DNA: TGTGCCAGCAGTGTGCTAGCGGGAGGTGATGAGCAGTTCTTC.

This clone was found a few times. V usage is TRBV18 and J usage is TRBJ1-2; TRBD1 aligns across 7 bases. CDR3 length: 14 residues. The germline V gene encodes CDR1 KGHSH and CDR2 LQKENI. The trim removed 6 bases at V and 8 bases at J, leaving 12 bases unmatched. The CDR3 nucleotides are TGTGCCAGCTCCCGGGACAGCGTGCTAAGGGGCTACACCTTC. The encoded protein is CASSRDSVLRGYTF.

The rearrangement uses TRBV6-5 and TRBJ1-1; 8 bases match TRBD1. After removal of 0 bases from V and 3 bases from J, the junction contained 3 bases not matched to a gene. Germline V CDR1 and CDR2: MNHEY, SVGAGI. The CDR3 length is 15 residues. CDR3 nucleotides: TGTGCCAGCAGTTACTCCTGGACAGGGCACACTGAAGCTTTCTTT. Protein product: CASSYSWTGHTEAFF.

The chain has TRBV27 and TRBJ1-5, with D unresolved. V was trimmed by 0 bases and J by 6 bases, leaving 15 bases between them. This CDR3 contains 16 residues. Germline lookup yields CDR1 MNHEY and CDR2 SMNVEV (reference sequence). DNA of the CDR3: TGTGCCAGCAGTTTATCTTCGGGGAGTGGGAGTCAGCCCCAGCATTTT. This codes for CASSLSSGSGSQPQHF.

The CDR3 DNA follows: TGTGCCTGGAGTGTCGAAGGGGCGCTTCCCTGGGAGACCCAGTACTTC. It translates to CAWSVEGALPWETQYF. The chain couples TRBV30 to TRBJ2-5, with a possible D match to TRBD1 (5 bases). V dropped 0 bases and J dropped 5 bases, with 19 bases sitting between them. Germline CDR1 is GTSNPN and CDR2 is SVGIG (reference sequence). CDR3 size: 16 residues.

Comment on this clone: Within the sample, other DNA sequences also encode this same CDR3. This rearrangement joins TRBV5-4 to TRBJ1-2, with D perhaps matching TRBD1 (6 bases). This CDR3 comprises 14 residues. V lost 2 bases and J lost 6, with 14 bases in between. Germline assignment: CDR1 SGHNT and CDR2 YYREEE (reference sequence). CDR3 in DNA: TGTGCCAGCAGCTTAGGCAGGGGTCAAGATGGCTACACCTTC. It encodes CASSLGRGQDGYTF. The variable domain in full, with the rest retrieved from reference TRBV5-4 and TRBJ1-2, is ETGVTQSPTHLIKTRGQQVTLRCSSQSGHNTVSWYQQALGQGPQFIFQYYREEENGRGNFPPRFSGLQFPNYSSELNVNALELDDSALYLCASSLGRGQDGYTFGSGTRLTVV.

The gene calls are TRBV7-9 and TRBJ1-1; TRBD1 might be the D (6 bases). V dropped 0 bases and J dropped 1 base, with 9 bases sitting between them. The CDR3 runs to 15 residues. Germline V gene sequence: CDR1 SEHNR, CDR2 FQNEAQ (reference sequence). CDR3 sequence reads: CASSLAGRGNTEAFF. The DNA of the CDR3 is TGTGCCAGCAGCTTAGCGGGCAGGGGGAACACTGAAGCTTTCTTT.

V usage is TRBV28 and J usage is TRBJ1-5; 7 bases line up with TRBD1. Germline V gives CDR1 MDHEN, CDR2 SYDVKM. The V segment lost 3 bases and the J segment 0 bases; nucleotides outside the gene matches: 2. The CDR3 is 15 residues long. The CDR3 sequence: CASSFGTASNQPQHF. For the CDR3, the DNA is TGTGCCAGCAGTTTCGGGACAGCTAGCAATCAGCCCCAGCATTTT.

The V and J genes are TRBV19 and TRBJ2-7, with 7 positions matching TRBD1. Germline V lookup: CDR1 LNHDA, CDR2 SQIVND (reference sequence). CDR3 length equals 13 residues. Germline trimming cut 5 bases from V and 4 bases from J; bases unmatched to any gene: 5. The CDR3 reads CASSGATGYEQYF. DNA for the CDR3: TGTGCCAGTAGTGGCGCGACAGGGTACGAGCAGTACTTC.

V is TRBV7-3 and J is TRBJ1-2, with D uncertain. CDR1 SGHTA and CDR2 FQGTGA come from the germline V gene. Trimming took off 5 bases at V and 7 bases at J, with 29 bases between the two ends. CDR3 size: 18 residues. The CDR3 loop reads CASSPRRNPGGDRGGYTF. The CDR3 DNA follows: TGTGCCAGCAGCCCCCGCAGGAACCCAGGCGGGGATCGAGGTGGCTACACCTTC. Full variable domain (rest looked up from reference TRBV7-3 and TRBJ1-2): GAGVSQTPSNKVTEKGKYVELRCDPISGHTALYWYRQSLGQGPEFLIYFQGTGAADDSGLPNDRFFAVRPEGSVSTLKIQRTERGDSAVYLCASSPRRNPGGDRGGYTFGSGTRLTVV.

The chain is built from TRBV7-2 and TRBJ2-1; 9 nucleotides match TRBD2. Germline V gene data show CDR1 as SGHTA and CDR2 as FQGNSA. The CDR3 covers 16 residues. Trimming at V came to 0 bases and at J to 3 bases, leaving 3 bases not matched to a gene. CDR3 nucleotides: TGTGCCAGCAGCTTAGCGCGGGGGGGGAGCTACAATGAGCAGTTCTTC. Encoded protein: CASSLARGGSYNEQFF.

The chain has TRBV19 and TRBJ1-1, with a tentative D call TRBD1 (5 bases). The CDR3 is made up of 12 amino acids. Germline V gene data show CDR1 as LNHDA and CDR2 as SQIVND (reference sequence). V lost 11 bases, J lost 5 bases, and 15 bases lay in between. Here the CDR3 DNA reads TGTGCCGTAAATGCAGGGATTACTGAAGCTTTCTTT. Amino acids: CAVNAGITEAFF. Based on the CDR3 plus reference TRBV19 and TRBJ1-1, the full variable domain is DGGITQSPKYLFRKEGQNVTLSCEQNLNHDAMYWYRQDPGQGLRLIYYSQIVNDFQKGDIAEGYSVSREKKESFPLTVTSAQKNPTAFYLCAVNAGITEAFFGQGTRLTVV.

This clone showed up just once. This chain joins TRBV27 and TRBJ1-2; D is possibly TRBD1 (5 bases). The germline gives CDR1 MNHEY, CDR2 SMNVEV (reference sequence). The CDR3 runs to 15 residues. The V end lost 5 bases, the J end lost 4 bases, and 17 bases lay between the germline ends. The DNA for the CDR3 is TGTGCCAGCAGTCCCTCGGTGGCAGGGCCCTATGGCTACACCTTC. This sequence encodes CASSPSVAGPYGYTF.

The table lists this clone with a count of one. The gene calls are TRBV7-9 and TRBJ2-5; unclear D gene. V was pared by 5 bases and J by 1 base, with 8 bases between. Germline lookup yields CDR1 SEHNR and CDR2 FQNEAQ (reference sequence). This CDR3 contains 13 residues. The CDR3 DNA sequence: TGTGCCAGCAGCCTTCTCCCCCAAGAGACCCAGTACTTC. Translated: CASSLLPQETQYF.

This clone was picked up a small number of times. V and J are TRBV2 and TRBJ2-1; D gene uncertain. CDR1 and CDR2 from the germline V gene are SNHLY and FYNNEI. This CDR3 has 14 amino acids. Between the trimmed V and J ends, which lost 8 bases and 0 bases, there was a span of 11 bases. The DNA for the CDR3 is TGTGCCAGCGGTGGAAGGAGCTCCTACAATGAGCAGTTCTTC. Protein: CASGGRSSYNEQFF. The whole variable domain, filled in from reference TRBV2 and TRBJ2-1, reads EPEVTQTPSHQVTQMGQEVILRCVPISNHLYFYWYRQILGQKVEFLVSFYNNEISEKSEIFDDQFSVERPDGSNFTLKIRSTKLEDSAMYFCASGGRSSYNEQFFGPGTRLTVL.